This T cell receptor (beta chain) appears in the sequencing data of a study of T cells expressing NK-cell markers. TCR beta libraries carry UMIs added by 5'RACE template switching. Reprocessing the 5' RACE reads, TCRdb reports a single entry for every CDR3 protein and omits DNA. Across some 440,000 distinct CDR3 sequences, the top ten clones capture under 1.5% of the sample. CDR1 and CDR2 from the germline V gene are SGHRS and YFSETQ. The CDR3 sequence is 15 residues long. The TCR comes from a woman aged 50 to 60 in good health. The sequenced material came from blood T cells: a sorted CD56 or NKG2C T cell subset, CD4+ or CD8+ T cells, or bulk PBMC T cells (not recorded which). The V and J genes are TRBV5-1 and TRBJ2-3; TCRdb outputs TRBD1, but without DNA this stays unchecked. The CDR3 protein is CASSFRDTSTDTQYF. Full variable domain (remainder filled in from reference TRBV5-1 and TRBJ2-3): KAGVTQTPRYLIKTRGQQVTLSCSPISGHRSVSWYQQTPGQGLQFLFEYFSETQRNKGNFPGRFSGRQFSNSRSEMNVSTLELGDSALYLCASSFRDTSTDTQYFGPGTRLTVL.